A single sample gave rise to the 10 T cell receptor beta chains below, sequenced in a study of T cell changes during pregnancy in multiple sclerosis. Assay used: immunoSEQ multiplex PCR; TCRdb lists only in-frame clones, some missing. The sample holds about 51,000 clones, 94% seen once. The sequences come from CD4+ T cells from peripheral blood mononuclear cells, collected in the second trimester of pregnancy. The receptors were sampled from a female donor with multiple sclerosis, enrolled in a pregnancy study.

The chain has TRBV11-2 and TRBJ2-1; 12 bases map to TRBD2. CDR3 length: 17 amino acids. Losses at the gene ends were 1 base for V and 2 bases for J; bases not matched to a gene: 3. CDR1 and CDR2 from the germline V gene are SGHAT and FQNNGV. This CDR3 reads CASSLGASGGAYNEQFF. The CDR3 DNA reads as TGTGCCAGCAGCTTAGGGGCTAGCGGGGGGGCCTACAATGAGCAGTTCTTC.

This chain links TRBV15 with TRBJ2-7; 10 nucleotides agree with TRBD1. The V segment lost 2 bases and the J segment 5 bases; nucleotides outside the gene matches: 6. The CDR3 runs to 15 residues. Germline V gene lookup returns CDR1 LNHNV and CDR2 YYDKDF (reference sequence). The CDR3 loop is CATSRRGQGSHEQYF. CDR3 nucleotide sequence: TGTGCCACCAGCAGACGGGGACAGGGGTCCCACGAGCAGTACTTC.

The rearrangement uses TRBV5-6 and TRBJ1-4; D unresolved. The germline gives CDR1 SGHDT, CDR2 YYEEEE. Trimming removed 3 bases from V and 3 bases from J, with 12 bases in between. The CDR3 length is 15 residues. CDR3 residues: CASSWGGSPNEKLFF. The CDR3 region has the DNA TGTGCCAGCAGCTGGGGAGGGAGCCCTAATGAAAAACTGTTTTTT.

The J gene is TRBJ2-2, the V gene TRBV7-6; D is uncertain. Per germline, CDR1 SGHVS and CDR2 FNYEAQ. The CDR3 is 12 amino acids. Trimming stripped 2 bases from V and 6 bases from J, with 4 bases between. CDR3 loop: CASSLPSGELFF. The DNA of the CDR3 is TGTGCCAGCAGCTTACCGTCCGGGGAGCTGTTTTTT.

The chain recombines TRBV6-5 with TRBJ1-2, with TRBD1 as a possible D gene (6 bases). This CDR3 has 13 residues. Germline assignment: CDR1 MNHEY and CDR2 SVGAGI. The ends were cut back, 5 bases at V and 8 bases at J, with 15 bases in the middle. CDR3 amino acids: CASSRQARGGYTF. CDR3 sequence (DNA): TGTGCCAGCAGTCGACAGGCACGAGGGGGCTACACCTTC.

The CDR3 nucleotides read TGTGCCAGCAGCGGATCGAGGAGCGCAACTAATGAAAAACTGTTTTTT. It translates to CASSGSRSATNEKLFF. This rearrangement joins TRBV5-8 to TRBJ1-4; unclear D gene. Looked up from germline, CDR1 is SGHTS and CDR2 is YDEGEE. The V gene lost 4 bases and the J gene lost 0 bases, with 13 bases spanning the gap. CDR3 length equals 16 residues.

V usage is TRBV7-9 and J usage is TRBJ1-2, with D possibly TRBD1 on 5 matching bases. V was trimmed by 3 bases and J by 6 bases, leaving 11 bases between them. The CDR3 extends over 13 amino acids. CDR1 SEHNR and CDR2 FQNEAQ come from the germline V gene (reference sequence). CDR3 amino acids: CASSFGRADGYTF. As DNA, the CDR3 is TGTGCCAGCAGCTTTGGCAGGGCCGATGGCTACACCTTC.

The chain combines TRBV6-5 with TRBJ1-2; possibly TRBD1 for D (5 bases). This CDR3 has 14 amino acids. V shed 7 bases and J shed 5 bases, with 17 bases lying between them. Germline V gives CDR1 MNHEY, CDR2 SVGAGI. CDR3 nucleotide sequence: TGTGCCAGCACACCTAGGGCACAGGATTATGGCTACACCTTC. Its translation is CASTPRAQDYGYTF.

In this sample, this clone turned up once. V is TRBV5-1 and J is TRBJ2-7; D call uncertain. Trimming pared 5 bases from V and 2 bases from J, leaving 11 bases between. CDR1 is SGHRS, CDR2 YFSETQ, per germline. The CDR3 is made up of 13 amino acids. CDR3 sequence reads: CASSNRLTYEQYF. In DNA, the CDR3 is TGCGCCAGCAGTAACAGATTAACCTACGAGCAGTACTTC.

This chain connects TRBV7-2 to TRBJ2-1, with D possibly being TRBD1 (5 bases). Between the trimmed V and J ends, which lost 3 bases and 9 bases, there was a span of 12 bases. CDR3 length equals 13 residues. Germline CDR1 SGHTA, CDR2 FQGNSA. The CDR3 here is CASSLWTRTEQFF. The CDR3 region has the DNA TGTGCCAGCAGCTTGTGGACACGCACTGAGCAGTTCTTC.